This section outlines one T cell receptor beta chain sequence together with its context. Its antigen is not identified. This sample was taken from a study of T cell responses to AZD1222 COVID-19 vaccine. TCRdb keeps only in-frame clones here, not all; method: immunoSEQ multiplex PCR. Of 150,000 or so clones listed, over 90% are singletons. V lost 5 bases, J lost 0 bases, and 3 bases stayed unmatched. This CDR3 comprises 16 residues. The germline gives CDR1 LGHDT, CDR2 YNNKEL (reference sequence). Regarding the study as a whole: Vaccine-associated CD4 TCRs ranged over spike, dominating at 160-218 and 743-854.

This specimen consisted of peripheral blood, obtained on day 0 of MenACWY control vaccination. The chain uses TRBV3-1 (or the pseudogene TRBV3-2) and TRBJ2-5; 13 nucleotides align to TRBD2. The receptor was derived from an adult in good health. The CDR3 region has the DNA TGTGCCAGCAGCGAGACTAGCGGGGGGTACCAAGAGACCCAGTACTTC. Translating gives CASSETSGGYQETQYF.